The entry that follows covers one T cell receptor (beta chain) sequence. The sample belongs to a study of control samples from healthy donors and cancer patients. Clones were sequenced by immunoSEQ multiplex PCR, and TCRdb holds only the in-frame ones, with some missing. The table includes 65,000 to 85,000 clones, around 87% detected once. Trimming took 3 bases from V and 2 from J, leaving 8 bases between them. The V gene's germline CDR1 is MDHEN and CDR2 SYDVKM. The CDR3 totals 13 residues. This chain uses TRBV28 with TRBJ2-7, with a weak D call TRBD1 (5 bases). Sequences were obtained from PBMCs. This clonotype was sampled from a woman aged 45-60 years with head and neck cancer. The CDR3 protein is CASSFPGPYEQYF. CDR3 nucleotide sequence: TGTGCCAGCAGTTTCCCAGGGCCCTACGAGCAGTACTTC. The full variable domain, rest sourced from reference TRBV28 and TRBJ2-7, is DVKVTQSSRYLVKRTGEKVFLECVQDMDHENMFWYRQDPGLGLRLIYFSYDVKMKEKGDIPEGYSVSREKKERFSLILESASTNQTSMYLCASSFPGPYEQYFGPGTRLTVT.